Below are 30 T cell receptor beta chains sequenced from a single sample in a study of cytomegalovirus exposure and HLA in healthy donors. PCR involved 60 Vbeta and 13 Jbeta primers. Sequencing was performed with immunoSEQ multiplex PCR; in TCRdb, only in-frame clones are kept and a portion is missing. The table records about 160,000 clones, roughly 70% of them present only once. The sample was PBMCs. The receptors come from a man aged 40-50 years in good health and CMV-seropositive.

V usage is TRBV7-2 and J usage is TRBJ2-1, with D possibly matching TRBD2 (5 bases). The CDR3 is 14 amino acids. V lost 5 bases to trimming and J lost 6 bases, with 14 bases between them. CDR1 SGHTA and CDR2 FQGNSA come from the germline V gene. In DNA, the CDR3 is TGTGCCAGCAGCCCCTCGGTAGCGCCCAATGAGCAGTTCTTC. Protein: CASSPSVAPNEQFF.

This chain's CDR3 is CASSPGTGVYEQYF. The CDR3 DNA follows: TGTGCCAGCAGCCCCGGGACAGGTGTCTACGAGCAGTACTTC. V and J are TRBV6-5 and TRBJ2-7, with 8 positions matching TRBD1. The germline CDR1 and CDR2 sequences are MNHEY and SVGAGI. Germline trimming cut 6 bases from V and 3 bases from J; bases unmatched to any gene: 7. The CDR3 extends over 14 amino acids.

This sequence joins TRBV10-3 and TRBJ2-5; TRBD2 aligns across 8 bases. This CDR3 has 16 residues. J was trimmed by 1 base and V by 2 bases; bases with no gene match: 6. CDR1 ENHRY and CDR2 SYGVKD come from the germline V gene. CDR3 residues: CAISEGTREPQETQYF. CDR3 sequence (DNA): TGTGCCATCAGTGAGGGGACTAGAGAACCCCAAGAGACCCAGTACTTC.

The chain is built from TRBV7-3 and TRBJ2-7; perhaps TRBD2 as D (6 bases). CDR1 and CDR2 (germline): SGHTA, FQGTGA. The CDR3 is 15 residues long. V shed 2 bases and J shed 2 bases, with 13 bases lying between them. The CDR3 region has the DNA TGTGCCAGCAGCTTAGGTCCGGGGGTAACCTACGAGCAGTACTTC. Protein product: CASSLGPGVTYEQYF.

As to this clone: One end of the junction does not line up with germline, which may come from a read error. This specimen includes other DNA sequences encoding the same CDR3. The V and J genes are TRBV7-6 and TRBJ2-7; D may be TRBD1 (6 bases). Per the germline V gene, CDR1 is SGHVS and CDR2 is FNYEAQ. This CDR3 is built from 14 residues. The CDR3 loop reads CASSGSQGSYEQYF. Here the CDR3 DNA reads TGTGCCAGCAGCGGCAGCCAGGGGTCTTACGAGCAGTACTTT. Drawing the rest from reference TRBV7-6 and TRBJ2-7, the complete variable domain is GAGVSQSPRYKVTKRGQDVALRCDPISGHVSLYWYRQALGQGPEFLTYFNYEAQQDKSGLPNDRFSAERPEGSISTLTIQRTEQRDSAMYRCASSGSQGSYEQYFGPGTRLTVT.

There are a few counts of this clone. The CDR3 region is CASSLPGSGGISYEQYF. In nucleotides, the CDR3 is TGTGCCAGCAGCCTGCCGGGTAGCGGGGGGATCAGCTACGAGCAGTACTTC. The chain uses TRBV4-2 and TRBJ2-7; the match to TRBD2 covers 10 bases. V dropped 4 bases and J dropped 3; count of bases not matched to a gene: 12. The CDR3 sequence is 17 residues long. Germline CDR1 LGHNA, CDR2 YNFKEQ.

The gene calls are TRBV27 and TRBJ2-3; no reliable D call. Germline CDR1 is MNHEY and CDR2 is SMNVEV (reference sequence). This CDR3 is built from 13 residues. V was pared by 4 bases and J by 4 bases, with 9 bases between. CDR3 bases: TGTGCCAGCAGTTCCAACGAGGCAGATACGCAGTATTTT. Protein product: CASSSNEADTQYF.

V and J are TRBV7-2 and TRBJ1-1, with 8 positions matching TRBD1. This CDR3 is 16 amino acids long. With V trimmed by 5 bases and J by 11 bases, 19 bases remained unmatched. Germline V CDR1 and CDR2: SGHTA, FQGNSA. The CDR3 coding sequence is TGTGCCAGCAGCCTCCTAGGTGGACAGGGTGTCAGGAGGGCTTTCTTT. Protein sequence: CASSLLGGQGVRRAFF. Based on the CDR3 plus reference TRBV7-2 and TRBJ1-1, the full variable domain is GAGVSQSPSNKVTEKGKDVELRCDPISGHTALYWYRQSLGQGLEFLIYFQGNSAPDKSGLPSDRFSAERTGGSVSTLTIQRTQQEDSAVYLCASSLLGGQGVRRAFFGQGTRLTVV.

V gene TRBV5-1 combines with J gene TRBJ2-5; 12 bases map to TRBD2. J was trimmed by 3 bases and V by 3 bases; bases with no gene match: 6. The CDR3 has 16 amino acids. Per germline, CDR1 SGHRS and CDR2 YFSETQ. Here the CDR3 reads CASSYGLAGPEETQYF. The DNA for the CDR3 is TGCGCCAGCAGCTACGGACTAGCGGGGCCCGAAGAGACCCAGTACTTC.

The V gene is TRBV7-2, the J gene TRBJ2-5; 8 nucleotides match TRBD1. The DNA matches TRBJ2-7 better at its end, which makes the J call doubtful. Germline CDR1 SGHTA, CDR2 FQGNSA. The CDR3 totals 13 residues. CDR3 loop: CASSSDRGYEQYF. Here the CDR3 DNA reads TGTGCCAGCAGCTCCGACAGGGGCTACGAGCAGTACTTC.

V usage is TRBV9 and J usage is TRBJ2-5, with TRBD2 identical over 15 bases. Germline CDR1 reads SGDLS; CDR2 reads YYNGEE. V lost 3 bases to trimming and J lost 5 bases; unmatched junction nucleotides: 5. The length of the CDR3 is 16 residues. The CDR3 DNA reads TGTGCCAGCAGCGCGGGACTAGCGGGGGGCGGGGAGACCCAGTACTTC. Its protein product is CASSAGLAGGGETQYF.

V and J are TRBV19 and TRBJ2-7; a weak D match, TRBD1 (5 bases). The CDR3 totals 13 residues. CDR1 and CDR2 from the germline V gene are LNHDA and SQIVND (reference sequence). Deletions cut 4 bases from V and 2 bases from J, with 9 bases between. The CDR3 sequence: CASSTGIPYEQYF. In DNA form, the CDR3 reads TGTGCCAGTAGTACAGGGATCCCCTACGAGCAGTACTTC.

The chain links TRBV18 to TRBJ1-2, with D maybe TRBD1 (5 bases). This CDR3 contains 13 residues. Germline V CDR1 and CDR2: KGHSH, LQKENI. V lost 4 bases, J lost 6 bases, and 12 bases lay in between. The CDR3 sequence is CASSRDLGDGYTF. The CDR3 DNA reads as TGTGCCAGCTCACGGGACTTAGGAGATGGCTACACCTTC.

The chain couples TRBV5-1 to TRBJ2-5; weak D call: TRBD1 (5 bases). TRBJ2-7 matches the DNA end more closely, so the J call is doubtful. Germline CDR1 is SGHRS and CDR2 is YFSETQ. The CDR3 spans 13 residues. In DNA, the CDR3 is TGCGCCAGCAGTTATGACAGAGCCTACGAGCAGTACTTC. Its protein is CASSYDRAYEQYF.

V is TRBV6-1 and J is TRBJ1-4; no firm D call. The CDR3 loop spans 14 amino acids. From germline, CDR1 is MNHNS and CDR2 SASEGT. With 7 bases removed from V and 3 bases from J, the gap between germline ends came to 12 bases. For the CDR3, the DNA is TGTGCCAGCACGGAGGATTTCGCTAATGAAAAACTGTTTTTT. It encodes CASTEDFANEKLFF.

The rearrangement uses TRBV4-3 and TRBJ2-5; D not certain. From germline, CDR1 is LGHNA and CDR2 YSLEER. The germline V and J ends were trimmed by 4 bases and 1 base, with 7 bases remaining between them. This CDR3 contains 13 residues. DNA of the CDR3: TGCGCCAGCAGCCCCCGCGGCCAAGAGACCCAGTACTTC. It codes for CASSPRGQETQYF.

In nucleotides, the CDR3 is TGCGCCAGCAGCCAAGTACAGGGTTCAGATACGCAGTATTTT. Translation: CASSQVQGSDTQYF. The chain employs TRBV4-1 and TRBJ2-3; maybe TRBD1 (6 bases). CDR1 is MGHRA, CDR2 YSYEKL, per germline. Deletions cut 1 base from V and 4 bases from J, with 9 bases between. There are 14 residues in the CDR3.

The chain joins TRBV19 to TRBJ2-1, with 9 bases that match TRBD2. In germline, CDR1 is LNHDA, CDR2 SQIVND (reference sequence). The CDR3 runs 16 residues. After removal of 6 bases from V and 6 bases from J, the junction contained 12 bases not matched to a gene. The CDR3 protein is CASSDDIAGVRNEQFF. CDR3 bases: TGTGCCAGTAGCGACGATATAGCGGGGGTTCGCAATGAGCAGTTCTTC.

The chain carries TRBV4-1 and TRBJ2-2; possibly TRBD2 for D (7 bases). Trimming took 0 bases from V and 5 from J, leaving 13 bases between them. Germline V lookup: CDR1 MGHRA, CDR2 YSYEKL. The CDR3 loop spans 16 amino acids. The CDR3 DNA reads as TGCGCCAGCAGCCAAGACAAAGGGGGGGCGACCGGGGAGCTGTTTTTT. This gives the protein CASSQDKGGATGELFF.

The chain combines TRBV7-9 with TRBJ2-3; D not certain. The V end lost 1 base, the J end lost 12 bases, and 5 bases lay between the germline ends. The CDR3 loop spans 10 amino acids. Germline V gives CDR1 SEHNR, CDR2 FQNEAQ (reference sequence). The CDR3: CASSLGDQYF. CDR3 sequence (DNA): TGTGCCAGCAGCTTAGGAGATCAGTATTTT.

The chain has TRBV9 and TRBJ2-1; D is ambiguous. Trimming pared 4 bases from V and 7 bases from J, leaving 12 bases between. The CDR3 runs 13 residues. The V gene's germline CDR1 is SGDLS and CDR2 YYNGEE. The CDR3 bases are TGTGCCAGCAGCCCACCCCGGGTGAATGAGCAGTTCTTC. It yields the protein CASSPPRVNEQFF.

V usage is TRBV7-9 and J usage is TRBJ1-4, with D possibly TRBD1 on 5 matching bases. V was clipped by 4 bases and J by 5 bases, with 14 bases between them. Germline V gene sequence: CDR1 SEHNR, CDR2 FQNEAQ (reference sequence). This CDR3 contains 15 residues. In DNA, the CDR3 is TGTGCCAGCAGCTCCTCCGGGACTATAAATGAAAAACTGTTTTTT. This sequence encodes CASSSSGTINEKLFF.

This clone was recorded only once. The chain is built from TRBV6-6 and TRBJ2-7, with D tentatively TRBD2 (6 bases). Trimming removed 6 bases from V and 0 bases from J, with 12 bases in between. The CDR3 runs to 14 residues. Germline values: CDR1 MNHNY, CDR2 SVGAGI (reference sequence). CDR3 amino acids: CASRNAGYSYEQYF. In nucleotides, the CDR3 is TGTGCCAGCAGGAACGCGGGGTACTCCTACGAGCAGTACTTC.

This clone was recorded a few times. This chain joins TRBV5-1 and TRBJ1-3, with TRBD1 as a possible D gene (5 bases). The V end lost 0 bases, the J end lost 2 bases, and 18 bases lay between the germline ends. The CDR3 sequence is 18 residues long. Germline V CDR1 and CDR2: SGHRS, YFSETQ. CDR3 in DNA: TGCGCCAGCAGCTTGGAACGGCAGGGCGATTTCCCTGGAAACACCATATATTTT. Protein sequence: CASSLERQGDFPGNTIYF. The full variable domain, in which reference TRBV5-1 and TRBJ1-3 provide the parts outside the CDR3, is KAGVTQTPRYLIKTRGQQVTLSCSPISGHRSVSWYQQTPGQGLQFLFEYFSETQRNKGNFPGRFSGRQFSNSRSEMNVSTLELGDSALYLCASSLERQGDFPGNTIYFGEGSWLTVV.

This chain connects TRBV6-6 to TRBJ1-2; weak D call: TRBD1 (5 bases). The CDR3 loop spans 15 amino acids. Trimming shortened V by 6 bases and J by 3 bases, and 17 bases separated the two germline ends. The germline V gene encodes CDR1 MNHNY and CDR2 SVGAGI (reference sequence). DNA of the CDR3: TGTGCCAGCAGAGAGATCACAGGAGCATACTATGGCTACACCTTC. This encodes CASREITGAYYGYTF.

The DNA for the CDR3 is TGTGCCAGCAGTGTATCGGGGGGATCCTATAATTCACCCCTCCACTTT. Protein: CASSVSGGSYNSPLHF. The chain carries TRBV2 and TRBJ1-6; maybe TRBD1 (5 bases). Germline CDR1 is SNHLY and CDR2 is FYNNEI. V was cut by 4 bases and J by 1 base, with 11 bases left in between. The length of the CDR3 is 16 residues.

The CDR3 bases are TGCGCCAGCAGCCGTCAGAGGGCCTCGCGTTACTACGAGCAGTACTTC. Its translation: CASSRQRASRYYEQYF. The chain employs TRBV5-1 and TRBJ2-7, with a tentative D call TRBD2 (5 bases). Germline V lookup: CDR1 SGHRS, CDR2 YFSETQ. With 4 bases removed from V and 3 bases from J, the gap between germline ends came to 20 bases. The CDR3 runs to 16 residues.

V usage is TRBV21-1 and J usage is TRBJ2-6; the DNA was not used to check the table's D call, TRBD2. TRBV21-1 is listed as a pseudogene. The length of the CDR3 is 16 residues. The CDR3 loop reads CASSPEGGKRANVLTF. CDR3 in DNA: TGTGCCAGCAGCCCGGAGGGAGGGAAGAGGGCCAACGTCCTGACTTTC.

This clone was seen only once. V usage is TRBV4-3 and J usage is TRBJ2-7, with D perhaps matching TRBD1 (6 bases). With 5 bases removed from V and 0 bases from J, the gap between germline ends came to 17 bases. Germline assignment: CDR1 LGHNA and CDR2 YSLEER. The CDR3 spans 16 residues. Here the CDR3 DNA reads TGCGCCAGCAGCTTTAACCCCACAGGGAACTCCTACGAGCAGTACTTC. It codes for CASSFNPTGNSYEQYF.

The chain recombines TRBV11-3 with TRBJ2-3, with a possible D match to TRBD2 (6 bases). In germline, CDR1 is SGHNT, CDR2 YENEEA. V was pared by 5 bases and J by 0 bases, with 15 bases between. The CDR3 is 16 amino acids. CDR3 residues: CASSPGGSLSTDTQYF. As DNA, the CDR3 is TGTGCCAGCAGCCCCGGGGGTAGCCTTAGCACAGATACGCAGTATTTT. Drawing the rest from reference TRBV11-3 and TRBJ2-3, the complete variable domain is EAGVVQSPRYKIIEKKQPVAFWCNPISGHNTLYWYLQNLGQGPELLIRYENEEAVDDSQLPKDRFSAERLKGVDSTLKIQPAELGDSAVYLCASSPGGSLSTDTQYFGPGTRLTVL.